This record looks at one T cell receptor beta chain sequence and its context. The antigen is undetermined. Sequencing was performed with immunoSEQ multiplex PCR; in TCRdb, only in-frame clones are kept and a portion is missing. The sample records about 91,000 clones, 82% being singletons. Germline V gene lookup returns CDR1 MDHEN and CDR2 SYDVKM. CDR3 length: 13 amino acids. Trimming took off 6 bases at V and 2 bases at J, with 11 bases between the two ends. Time point meaning: baseline pretreatment blood. Sample treatment: 15 Gy SBRT to primary tumor, nephrectomy 4 weeks later. Blood was sampled at baseline, 2 weeks and 4 weeks after SBRT. This entry is derived from a study of radiation and T cells in renal cell carcinoma. Regarding the study as a whole: In blood, top tumor clones expanded by 2 weeks, shrinking by 4.

Sequencing used blood, obtained from a patient whose treatment included radiotherapy and nephrectomy. The chain employs TRBV28 and TRBJ2-7; no clear D gene. The TCR was taken from a man aged 55-75 years with renal cell carcinoma. Here the CDR3 DNA reads TGTGCCAGCAGGACAATGGTTCCCTACGAGCAGTACTTC. It codes for CASRTMVPYEQYF.